This T cell receptor beta chain was profiled in a study of neurological immune-mediated disorders. TCRdb re-analysed the 5' RACE reads in MiXCR, keeping a single row per CDR3 protein. The sample has over 45,000 distinct CDR3 sequences; more than 20% are singletons. CDR3 length: 11 residues. In germline, CDR1 is SQVTM, CDR2 ANQGSEA. Turning to this clonotype: The antigen remains undetermined. Mismatch with germline at one junction end may stem from a read error.

Stored at -80 C, 2 million PBMCs were the source of the unsorted libraries. Findings and caveats of the study: Multiple sclerosis patients had less TCR clonal expansion than even healthy controls, unlike HTLV-1-associated myelopathy.

The chain couples TRBV29-1 to TRBJ2-1; D ambiguous. The source material was PBMCs. The receptor's source is a woman in her seventies in good health. The DNA for the CDR3 is TGCCGCGTTGTTGGTACTCCAGAGCAGTTCTTC. Translating gives CRVVGTPEQFF.